Following are 24 T cell receptor beta chains from one sample sequenced in a study of CD8+ T cells in alopecia areata. Extracted RNA was reverse transcribed, and the resulting cDNA served as sequencing template. Method: immunoSEQ multiplex PCR; TCRdb's copy keeps in-frame clones and lacks some. The table has around 98,000 clones, less than 50% seen once. Sequencing was done on a sample of CD4+ T cells sorted from blood. Receptor source: a human donor with alopecia areata.

The V gene is TRBV7-2, the J gene TRBJ1-1; maybe TRBD1 (6 bases). Per the germline V gene, CDR1 is SGHTA and CDR2 is FQGNSA. V was pared by 6 bases and J by 0 bases, with 14 bases between. CDR3 length: 15 amino acids. The CDR3 reads CASRIDRSMNTEAFF. CDR3 nucleotides: TGTGCCAGCAGGATAGACAGGTCCATGAACACTGAAGCTTTCTTT.

This chain links TRBV30 with TRBJ2-5, with a tentative D call TRBD2 (5 bases). Deletions cut 5 bases from V and 0 bases from J, with 7 bases between. This CDR3 contains 12 residues. Germline loops: CDR1 GTSNPN, CDR2 SVGIG (reference sequence). CDR3 sequence: CAWARDQETQYF. The CDR3 nucleotides read TGTGCCTGGGCGCGGGACCAAGAGACCCAGTACTTC.

The V gene is TRBV30, the J gene TRBJ2-5, with unresolved D. Per the germline V gene, CDR1 is GTSNPN and CDR2 is SVGIG (reference sequence). V was clipped by 1 base and J by 5 bases, with 11 bases between them. The CDR3 consists of 13 residues. The CDR3 region is CAWSDQPRETQYF. CDR3 in DNA: TGTGCCTGGAGTGACCAGCCGCGGGAGACCCAGTACTTC.

This clone showed up just a few times. The J gene is TRBJ2-1, the V gene TRBV29-1; D unclear. Trimming shortened V by 6 bases and J by 8 bases, and 14 bases separated the two germline ends. Looked up from germline, CDR1 is SQVTM and CDR2 is ANQGSEA. The CDR3 length is 12 residues. The CDR3: CSVEVVGDEQFF. CDR3 DNA: TGCAGCGTCGAGGTTGTAGGTGATGAGCAGTTCTTC.

Concerning this clone: One end of the junction fails to match germline, which may point to a read error. The chain links TRBV2 to TRBJ1-6; 7 nucleotides agree with TRBD1. The CDR3 is made up of 15 amino acids. CDR1 is SNHLY and CDR2 is FYNNEI in the germline V gene. The CDR3 DNA is TGTGCCAGCAGGGAAGAGACAGGGTATATTTCACCCCTCCACTTT. Translating gives CASREETGYISPLHF.

The V gene is TRBV29-1, the J gene TRBJ2-1; 8 bases align to TRBD2. V trimming: 3 bases; J trimming: 8 bases; junction bases outside the gene matches: 9. Germline V gene data show CDR1 as SQVTM and CDR2 as ANQGSEA. The CDR3 length is 14 residues. The CDR3 loop reads CSVDPGTRVHEQFF. CDR3 nucleotides: TGCAGCGTTGATCCCGGGACTAGGGTGCATGAGCAGTTCTTC.

This chain links TRBV9 with TRBJ2-3; no firm D call. Trimming cost V 3 bases and J 3 bases, with 11 bases left between them. This CDR3 has 14 residues. CDR1 is SGDLS, CDR2 YYNGEE, per germline. The CDR3 reads CASSGRQATDTQYF. In DNA form, the CDR3 reads TGTGCCAGCAGCGGACGACAAGCTACAGATACGCAGTATTTT.

The chain recombines TRBV6-5 with TRBJ2-7; D is unclear. Per germline, CDR1 MNHEY and CDR2 SVGAGI. V lost 0 bases and J lost 4, with 13 bases in between. CDR3 length: 15 residues. The CDR3 sequence: CASSYSNQGIYEQYF. CDR3 DNA sequence: TGTGCCAGCAGTTACTCGAATCAAGGGATATACGAGCAGTACTTC.

J is TRBJ2-7 and V is TRBV9; 9 bases are shared with TRBD1. Germline V lookup: CDR1 SGDLS, CDR2 YYNGEE. V trimming: 4 bases; J trimming: 5 bases; junction bases outside the gene matches: 10. The CDR3 sequence is 15 residues long. DNA for the CDR3: TGTGCCAGCAGCCCGACCGGGACAGGGATCGACGAGCAGTACTTC. Translated, it gives CASSPTGTGIDEQYF.

The J gene is TRBJ1-5, the V gene TRBV30, with 8 bases lining up with TRBD1. Germline CDR1 GTSNPN, CDR2 SVGIG (reference sequence). Trimming at V came to 0 bases and at J to 10 bases, leaving 8 bases not matched to a gene. This CDR3 comprises 14 residues. In nucleotides, the CDR3 is TGTGCCTGGAGTGTACGGGGGACAGGAGGACCCCAGCATTTT. It encodes CAWSVRGTGGPQHF.

This clone has only one observation. The rearrangement joins TRBV29-1 to TRBJ2-1; 9 bases fit TRBD1. The CDR3 runs to 16 residues. Per germline, CDR1 SQVTM and CDR2 ANQGSEA. The J segment lost 6 bases and the V segment lost 0 bases, leaving 9 bases of the junction unmatched. The CDR3 reads CSVEEATGQGTNEQFF. CDR3 coding DNA: TGCAGCGTTGAAGAAGCCACGGGACAGGGTACCAATGAGCAGTTCTTC.

The chain couples TRBV28 to TRBJ2-2, with D perhaps TRBD1 (6 bases). The CDR3 length is 13 residues. CDR1 is MDHEN, CDR2 SYDVKM, per germline. V lost 7 bases to trimming and J lost 0 bases, with 6 bases between them. In nucleotides, the CDR3 is TGTGCCAGCAAGGGGGCGAACACCGGGGAGCTGTTTTTT. Residues: CASKGANTGELFF. Together with reference TRBV28 and TRBJ2-2, the CDR3 gives the full variable domain: DVKVTQSSRYLVKRTGEKVFLECVQDMDHENMFWYRQDPGLGLRLIYFSYDVKMKEKGDIPEGYSVSREKKERFSLILESASTNQTSMYLCASKGANTGELFFGEGSRLTVL.

Concerning this clone itself: The sample holds other DNA sequences that translate to the same CDR3. This chain connects TRBV30 to TRBJ1-2; 7 bases are shared with TRBD1. V lost 2 bases to trimming and J lost 7 bases; unmatched junction nucleotides: 1. CDR1 is GTSNPN and CDR2 is SVGIG in the germline V gene (reference sequence). This CDR3 has 11 amino acids. The DNA of the CDR3 is TGTGCCTGGAGTCCAGGGGGTGGCTACACCTTC. Protein: CAWSPGGGYTF.

This chain uses TRBV5-4 with TRBJ2-1, with D possibly TRBD2 on 6 matching bases. CDR1 is SGHNT, CDR2 YYREEE, per germline (reference sequence). Deletions cut 5 bases from V and 7 bases from J, with 22 bases between. This CDR3 contains 16 residues. The CDR3 is CASRINTPTGRNEQFF. The CDR3 nucleotides read TGTGCCAGCAGGATTAACACACCGACTGGGAGGAATGAGCAGTTCTTC.

CDR3 DNA sequence: TGTGCCAGCAGGGGGCGGGTCTGGGACACCTCCTACAATGAGCAGTTCTTC. Its protein product is CASRGRVWDTSYNEQFF. This sequence joins TRBV2 and TRBJ2-1, with D possibly TRBD1 on 6 matching bases. The CDR3 covers 17 residues. Germline V gene lookup returns CDR1 SNHLY and CDR2 FYNNEI. Between the trimmed V and J ends, which lost 6 bases and 0 bases, there was a span of 18 bases. Full variable domain (missing parts from reference TRBV2 and TRBJ2-1): EPEVTQTPSHQVTQMGQEVILRCVPISNHLYFYWYRQILGQKVEFLVSFYNNEISEKSEIFDDQFSVERPDGSNFTLKIRSTKLEDSAMYFCASRGRVWDTSYNEQFFGPGTRLTVL.

CDR3 DNA: TGTGCCAGCAGGAGACAGGGGCTCAACTCCGAGCAGTACTTC. Encoded protein: CASRRQGLNSEQYF. The rearrangement joins TRBV6-6 to TRBJ2-7, with 8 bases matching TRBD1. The CDR3 has 14 residues. V lost 6 bases, J lost 6 bases, and 10 bases stayed unmatched. Germline lookup yields CDR1 MNHNY and CDR2 SVGAGI (reference sequence).

The chain carries TRBV6-5 and TRBJ2-7; D may be TRBD1 (6 bases). Germline CDR1 is MNHEY and CDR2 is SVGAGI. V lost 3 bases and J lost 6, with 18 bases in between. The CDR3 consists of 15 residues. The CDR3 sequence is CASSYSRDILTEQYF. CDR3 sequence (DNA): TGTGCCAGCAGTTATAGCCGGGACATCCTTACCGAGCAGTACTTC.

This chain connects TRBV29-1 to TRBJ2-7; TRBD2 is a possible D gene (5 bases). Between the trimmed V and J ends, which lost 6 bases and 5 bases, there was a span of 14 bases. This CDR3 region has 12 residues. Germline values: CDR1 SQVTM, CDR2 ANQGSEA. This CDR3 reads CSVDGMGNEQYF. Written as DNA, the CDR3 is TGCAGCGTCGACGGGATGGGGAACGAGCAGTACTTC.

The chain employs TRBV4-3 and TRBJ2-1; a weak D match, TRBD1 (5 bases). The V gene lost 1 base and the J gene lost 5 bases, with 9 bases spanning the gap. The germline gives CDR1 LGHNA, CDR2 YSLEER. The CDR3 has 14 residues. Here the CDR3 DNA reads TGCGCCAGCAGCCAAGGAACAGGAGACAATGAGCAGTTCTTC. Translated, it gives CASSQGTGDNEQFF.

This clone was found a few times. The V gene is TRBV7-2, the J gene TRBJ2-7; no definite D call. CDR3 length: 14 amino acids. Germline V lookup: CDR1 SGHTA, CDR2 FQGNSA. V was shortened by 6 bases and J by 1 base, with 13 bases between the two germline ends. The chain's CDR3 is CASRPVPNSYEQYF. DNA for the CDR3: TGTGCCAGCAGGCCTGTCCCAAATTCCTACGAGCAGTACTTC.

In this sample, this clone turned up a few times. The chain links TRBV7-9 to TRBJ2-2; D unclear. With 1 base removed from V and 3 bases from J, the gap between germline ends came to 3 bases. The length of the CDR3 is 13 residues. CDR1 and CDR2 from the germline V gene are SEHNR and FQNEAQ (reference sequence). This CDR3 reads CASSLVDTGELFF. The CDR3 nucleotides are TGTGCCAGCAGCTTAGTGGACACCGGGGAGCTGTTTTTT.

The V and J genes are TRBV2 and TRBJ2-5, with D possibly being TRBD2 (6 bases). Per the germline V gene, CDR1 is SNHLY and CDR2 is FYNNEI. CDR3 length: 15 amino acids. Trimming stripped 8 bases from V and 1 base from J, with 17 bases between. DNA of the CDR3: TGTGCCAGCTCCCGGGGGAGTTTGGCCCAAGAGACCCAGTACTTC. Translating gives CASSRGSLAQETQYF.

The V call is TRBV29-1, the J call TRBJ2-5, with 8 positions matching TRBD1. Germline-derived CDR1 and CDR2 are SQVTM and ANQGSEA. V lost 7 bases, J lost 4 bases, and 5 bases stayed unmatched. This CDR3 contains 12 residues. The CDR3 DNA reads TGCAGCGGGACAGGGTATTCAGAGACCCAGTACTTC. This gives the protein CSGTGYSETQYF.

The rearrangement links TRBV6-6 to TRBJ2-7; possibly TRBD1 for D (6 bases). The CDR3 extends over 13 amino acids. Trimming pared 2 bases from V and 6 bases from J, leaving 11 bases between. From germline, CDR1 is MNHNY and CDR2 SVGAGI (reference sequence). The CDR3 bases are TGTGCCAGCAGTTACCCGGGACACGCCGAGCAGTACTTC. Its translation is CASSYPGHAEQYF.